This record covers a single T cell receptor (beta chain). The data were taken from a study of blood T cell repertoires in COVID-19. CDR3 length equals 18 residues. Germline values: CDR1 SGDLS, CDR2 YYNGEE. Deletions cut 4 bases from V and 2 bases from J, with 19 bases between. The repertoire was sequenced with immunoSEQ multiplex PCR; TCRdb's copy has only in-frame clones and lacks some. This sample has 200,000 to 300,000 clones, with roughly 80% found just once. The source is a man aged 60 to 75 with acute or convalescent COVID-19. The chain has TRBV9 and TRBJ2-6, with D perhaps TRBD1 (7 bases). The specimen was peripheral blood. The CDR3 reads CASSPRGAPETGANVLTF. DNA of the CDR3: TGTGCCAGCAGCCCCAGGGGGGCGCCAGAAACTGGGGCCAACGTCCTGACTTTC.